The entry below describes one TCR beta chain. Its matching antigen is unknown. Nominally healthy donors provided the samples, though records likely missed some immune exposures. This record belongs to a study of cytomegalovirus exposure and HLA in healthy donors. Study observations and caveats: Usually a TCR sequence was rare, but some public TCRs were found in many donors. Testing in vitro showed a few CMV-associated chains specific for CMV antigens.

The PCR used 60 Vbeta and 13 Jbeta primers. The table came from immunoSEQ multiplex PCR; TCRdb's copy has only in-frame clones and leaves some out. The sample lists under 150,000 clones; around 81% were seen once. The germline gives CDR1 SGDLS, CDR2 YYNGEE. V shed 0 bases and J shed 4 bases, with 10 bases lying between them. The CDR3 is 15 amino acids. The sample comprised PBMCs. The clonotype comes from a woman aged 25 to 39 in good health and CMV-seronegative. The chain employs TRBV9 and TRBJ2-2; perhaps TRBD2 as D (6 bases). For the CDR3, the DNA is TGTGCCAGCAGCGTAGGCGGGATGGGCACCGGGGAGCTGTTTTTT. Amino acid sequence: CASSVGGMGTGELFF.